The 8 T cell receptor beta chains given below trace back to one sample, sequenced in a study of OX40 agonist ivuxolimab in advanced cancers. Method: immunoSEQ multiplex PCR; TCRdb's copy keeps in-frame clones and lacks some. The sample yields 45,000 to 60,000 clones, about 93% seen once. The specimen comprised CD4+ or CD8+ T cells sorted from blood, sampled in a trial of the OX40 agonist ivuxolimab. All receptors come from an adult with an advanced solid tumor such as melanoma, head and neck, liver or kidney cancer.

This chain joins TRBV9 and TRBJ2-7; 12 positions agree with TRBD1. This CDR3 is 14 amino acids long. CDR1 SGDLS and CDR2 YYNGEE come from the germline V gene. J gave up 5 bases and V 3 bases, and 3 bases lay outside the gene matches. CDR3 sequence (DNA): TGTGCCAGCAGCGCGGGGGACAGGGGGCACGAGCAGTACTTC. It yields the protein CASSAGDRGHEQYF.

The gene calls are TRBV6-5 and TRBJ2-7; perhaps D is TRBD1 or TRBD2 (5 bases each). The CDR3 sequence is 14 residues long. In germline, CDR1 is MNHEY, CDR2 SVGAGI. Trimming stripped 6 bases from V and 0 bases from J, with 12 bases between. The CDR3 DNA reads TGTGCCAGCAGCCTAGCTAGGGGCTCCTACGAGCAGTACTTC. Amino acids: CASSLARGSYEQYF.

This clone was found once. The genes are TRBV11-3 and TRBJ2-3, with TRBD1 identical over 9 bases. The CDR3 sequence is 16 residues long. J lost 3 bases, V lost 4 bases, and 8 bases had no gene match. CDR1 SGHNT and CDR2 YENEEA come from the germline V gene. CDR3 sequence: CASSSPGQGPTDTQYF. CDR3 DNA sequence: TGTGCCAGCAGCTCTCCAGGACAGGGGCCGACAGATACGCAGTATTTT.

This rearrangement joins TRBV25-1 to TRBJ2-7, with 7 bases aligning to TRBD2. The CDR3 extends over 14 amino acids. The V gene end was trimmed by 4 bases and the J gene end by 2 bases; junction bases not matched to a gene: 5. The V gene's germline CDR1 is MGHDK and CDR2 SYGVNS. CDR3 protein: CASSVGGRAYEQYF. CDR3 bases: TGTGCCAGCAGTGTGGGGGGGAGGGCCTACGAGCAGTACTTC.

This chain joins TRBV7-8 and TRBJ2-7; perhaps TRBD2 as D (5 bases). CDR3 size: 13 residues. Trimming took 2 bases from V and 1 from J, leaving 6 bases between them. Germline V gene data show CDR1 as SGHVS and CDR2 as FQNEAQ. CDR3: CASSLRGSYEQYF. The CDR3 bases are TGTGCCAGCAGCTTACGGGGTTCCTACGAGCAGTACTTC. The complete variable domain, with remaining parts taken from reference TRBV7-8 and TRBJ2-7, reads GAGVSQSPRYKVAKRGQDVALRCDPISGHVSLFWYQQALGQGPEFLTYFQNEAQLDKSGLPSDRFFAERPEGSVSTLKIQRTQQEDSAVYLCASSLRGSYEQYFGPGTRLTVT.

The J gene is TRBJ2-2, the V gene TRBV28; the D is unclear. Trimming took 6 bases from V and 4 from J, leaving 0 bases between them. This CDR3 comprises 10 residues. Per the germline V gene, CDR1 is MDHEN and CDR2 is SYDVKM. CDR3 sequence: CASSTGELFF. In nucleotides, the CDR3 is TGTGCCAGCAGCACCGGGGAGCTGTTTTTT.

This chain uses TRBV10-3 with TRBJ2-1; 10 bases match TRBD2. Germline V CDR1 and CDR2: ENHRY, SYGVKD. The length of the CDR3 is 17 residues. Trimming at V came to 3 bases and at J to 6 bases, leaving 11 bases not matched to a gene. The CDR3 DNA reads as TGTGCCATCAGTGATCCAGCGGGAGGGCCAGCTTCCAATGAGCAGTTCTTC. The encoded protein is CAISDPAGGPASNEQFF.

The genes are TRBV12-1 and TRBJ2-3; the table gives TRBD2 as D, unverified against the DNA. TRBV12-1 represents a pseudogene. This CDR3 has 16 residues. CDR3 region: CASSFLAVEEGNTQYF. The CDR3 DNA is TGTGCCAGCAGCTTTCTCGCTGTGGAGGAGGGGAATACGCAGTATTTT.